Presented here are 20 T cell receptor beta chains from one specimen sequenced in a study of neurological immune-mediated disorders. TCRdb re-analysed the 5' RACE reads in MiXCR, keeping a single row per CDR3 protein. The repertoire includes some 41,000 distinct CDR3 sequences, roughly 2.5% of them detected once, and roughly 12% sits in the top ten. The source material was PBMCs. The origin of the receptors is a man aged 30-40 years with multiple sclerosis.

This clonotype was recorded at least ten times. The CDR3 reads CASSMLVGTGAEAFF. The DNA for the CDR3 is TGCGCCAGCAGCATGTTAGTCGGGACAGGGGCTGAAGCTTTCTTT. The V call is TRBV5-1, the J call TRBJ1-1; 10 nucleotides agree with TRBD1. The CDR3 sequence is 15 residues long. Germline V lookup: CDR1 SGHRS, CDR2 YFSETQ. V lost 4 bases and J lost 6; bases outside the gene matches: 9.

J is TRBJ1-1 and V is TRBV7-2, with D possibly being TRBD1 (5 bases). CDR3 length: 14 amino acids. V gave up 1 base and J gave up 1 base, with 7 bases separating them. From germline, CDR1 is SGHTA and CDR2 FQGNSA. The CDR3 here is CASSLGGQNTEAFF. The CDR3 DNA reads TGTGCCAGCAGCTTAGGCGGACAGAACACTGAAGCTTTCTTT.

This clonotype has a count of ten or more. The chain has TRBV12-3 or TRBV12-4 and TRBJ2-5; D may match TRBD1 or TRBD2 (5 bases each). The CDR3 is 15 amino acids. With 3 bases removed from V and 2 bases from J, the gap between germline ends came to 13 bases. The CDR3 nucleotides read TGTGCCAGCAGTTTTGGGGGTGGCGGACAAGAGACCCAGTACTTC. As protein: CASSFGGGGQETQYF.

This clonotype appeared many times. J is TRBJ1-1 and V is TRBV7-6, with 8 nucleotides matching TRBD1. This CDR3 is built from 14 residues. After removal of 3 bases from V and 1 base from J, the junction contained 1 base not matched to a gene. Per germline, CDR1 SGHVS and CDR2 FNYEAQ. The CDR3 reads CASSLGQENTEAFF. In nucleotides, the CDR3 is TGTGCCAGCAGCTTGGGACAGGAGAACACTGAAGCTTTCTTT.

This clonotype was picked up many times. The CDR3 region is CASSSPTDSSNQPQHF. CDR3 bases: TGTGCCAGCAGCTCCCCGACAGACTCAAGCAATCAGCCCCAGCATTTT. The chain links TRBV7-9 to TRBJ1-5; the D gene is possibly TRBD1 (5 bases). The V gene's germline CDR1 is SEHNR and CDR2 FQNEAQ (reference sequence). The CDR3 extends over 16 amino acids. V lost 4 bases and J lost 1, with 14 bases in between.

At least ten counts were recorded for this clonotype. V usage is TRBV5-5 and J usage is TRBJ2-7, with D possibly matching TRBD1 (6 bases). CDR1 and CDR2 (germline): SGHKS, YYEKEE (reference sequence). The CDR3 extends over 15 amino acids. Trimming pared 0 bases from V and 3 bases from J, leaving 13 bases between. CDR3 in amino acids: CASSLVGDKIYEQYF. The CDR3 coding sequence is TGTGCCAGCAGCTTGGTCGGGGACAAGATCTACGAGCAGTACTTC.

This clonotype was seen ten or more times. The chain is built from TRBV5-1 and TRBJ1-5; tentatively, D is TRBD1 (5 bases). This CDR3 contains 14 residues. V shed 0 bases and J shed 4 bases, with 8 bases lying between them. Germline V gene lookup returns CDR1 SGHRS and CDR2 YFSETQ. The CDR3 DNA reads TGCGCCAGCAGCTTGGCGGGGGGGAATCAGCCCCAGCATTTT. The encoded protein is CASSLAGGNQPQHF.

Ten or more counts support this clonotype. A junction boundary mismatches the germline segment, possibly from a read error. V gene TRBV7-8 combines with J gene TRBJ2-2; D unresolved. The CDR3 is 15 residues long. Germline V gene data show CDR1 as SGHVS and CDR2 as FQNEAQ. This CDR3 is CASSLATRHTWELFF. In DNA, the CDR3 is TGTGCCAGCAGCTTAGCGACCAGGCACACCTGGGAGCTGTTTTTT.

This clonotype was recorded many times. V is TRBV5-5 and J is TRBJ2-5; the D gene is possibly TRBD2 (7 bases). V was trimmed by 3 bases and J by 1 base, leaving 13 bases between them. CDR3 length: 15 residues. Germline V lookup: CDR1 SGHKS, CDR2 YYEKEE (reference sequence). The CDR3 DNA reads TGTGCCAGCAGCTCGGGGGGCCCCCTCCAAGAGACCCAGTACTTC. Translated, it gives CASSSGGPLQETQYF. Supplemented by reference TRBV5-5 and TRBJ2-5, the full variable domain reads DAGVTQSPTHLIKTRGQQVTLRCSPISGHKSVSWYQQVLGQGPQFIFQYYEKEERGRGNFPDRFSARQFPNYSSELNVNALLLGDSALYLCASSSGGPLQETQYFGPGTRLLVL.

This clonotype came up many times. This chain uses TRBV7-2 with TRBJ2-3; D gene unclear. This CDR3 contains 12 residues. The germline CDR1 and CDR2 sequences are SGHTA and FQGNSA. Trimming removed 6 bases from V and 7 bases from J, with 11 bases in between. In DNA form, the CDR3 reads TGTGCCAGCAGTCCCGGCGGAAATACGCAGTATTTT. The encoded protein is CASSPGGNTQYF.

The chain uses TRBV18 and TRBJ2-3; D gene unclear. This CDR3 has 14 residues. Between the trimmed V and J ends, which lost 6 bases and 5 bases, there was a span of 15 bases. The germline V gene encodes CDR1 KGHSH and CDR2 LQKENI. This chain's CDR3 is CASSVQTSVDTQYF. CDR3 sequence (DNA): TGTGCCAGCTCTGTGCAGACCTCGGTAGATACGCAGTATTTT.

This clonotype appeared many times. Here the CDR3 reads CASSKGQGANSPLHF. The CDR3 DNA reads as TGTGCCAGCAGCAAAGGACAGGGGGCTAATTCACCCCTCCACTTT. The genes are TRBV11-2 and TRBJ1-6; 11 positions agree with TRBD1. The V segment lost 5 bases and the J segment 6 bases; nucleotides outside the gene matches: 3. The germline CDR1 and CDR2 sequences are SGHAT and FQNNGV. This CDR3 has 15 residues.

This clonotype showed up many times. The V and J genes are TRBV20-1 and TRBJ1-1; D may be TRBD1 (6 bases). V lost 2 bases and J 0 bases, leaving 13 bases between the germline ends. Looked up from germline, CDR1 is DFQATT and CDR2 is SNEGSKA (reference sequence). The CDR3 consists of 15 residues. The CDR3 region is CSARPPGGLNTEAFF. The DNA for the CDR3 is TGCAGTGCTAGACCCCCCGGGGGCTTGAACACTGAAGCTTTCTTT.

This clonotype was found many times. This chain links TRBV20-1 with TRBJ2-4, with a possible D match to TRBD1 (6 bases). This CDR3 region has 17 residues. Looked up from germline, CDR1 is DFQATT and CDR2 is SNEGSKA (reference sequence). V was clipped by 1 base and J by 1 base, with 17 bases between them. CDR3 bases: TGCAGTGCTAGAGGGGCCCTTCAGGGGTGGGCCAAAAACATTCAGTACTTC. It encodes CSARGALQGWAKNIQYF.

The table lists this clonotype with many counts. The chain links TRBV15 to TRBJ2-5; D ambiguous. Trimming took 0 bases from V and 3 from J, leaving 11 bases between them. The CDR3 loop spans 15 amino acids. Germline CDR1 is LNHNV and CDR2 is YYDKDF (reference sequence). The DNA of the CDR3 is TGTGCCACCAGCAGAGATGGGATTTGGGAAGAGACCCAGTACTTC. It translates to CATSRDGIWEETQYF.

This clonotype was recorded at least ten times. The chain couples TRBV20-1 to TRBJ2-3; D not resolved. The CDR3 has 11 amino acids. CDR1 is DFQATT, CDR2 SNEGSKA, per germline (reference sequence). Trimming took 6 bases from V and 3 from J, leaving 7 bases between them. CDR3 amino acids: CSAANTDTQYF. The CDR3 coding sequence is TGCAGTGCAGCGAATACAGATACGCAGTATTTT.

Many counts were recorded for this clonotype. This sequence joins TRBV6-5 and TRBJ2-5; unclear D gene. The CDR3 consists of 13 residues. V was pared by 6 bases and J by 4 bases, with 12 bases between. Germline CDR1 and CDR2: MNHEY and SVGAGI. The CDR3 spells CASSISPPETQYF. In nucleotides, the CDR3 is TGTGCCAGCAGCATTAGCCCCCCAGAGACCCAGTACTTC.

This clonotype was observed at least ten times. V is TRBV6-5 and J is TRBJ1-4; D not certain. Trimming shortened V by 4 bases and J by 14 bases, and 11 bases separated the two germline ends. The germline gives CDR1 MNHEY, CDR2 SVGAGI. This CDR3 is built from 11 residues. CDR3 protein: CASSSGSFLFF. In nucleotides, the CDR3 is TGTGCCAGCAGTTCCGGATCCTTCCTGTTTTTT.

This clonotype was recorded at least ten times. V usage is TRBV5-5 and J usage is TRBJ2-2; 9 bases are a match to TRBD1. In germline, CDR1 is SGHKS, CDR2 YYEKEE (reference sequence). This CDR3 spans 16 amino acids. Trimming at V came to 7 bases and at J to 4 bases, leaving 11 bases not matched to a gene. The CDR3 DNA is TGTGCCAGCGTGGGGGGGACAGGGCAGAGCACCGGGGAGCTGTTTTTT. It encodes CASVGGTGQSTGELFF.

There are many counts of this clonotype. V usage is TRBV7-2 and J usage is TRBJ2-7, with D hard to call. Trimming took off 5 bases at V and 2 bases at J, with 10 bases between the two ends. The CDR3 length is 13 residues. Germline lookup yields CDR1 SGHTA and CDR2 FQGNSA. CDR3 DNA sequence: TGTGCCAGCAGCCGTGACGGAACCTACGAGCAGTACTTC. It is translated as CASSRDGTYEQYF.